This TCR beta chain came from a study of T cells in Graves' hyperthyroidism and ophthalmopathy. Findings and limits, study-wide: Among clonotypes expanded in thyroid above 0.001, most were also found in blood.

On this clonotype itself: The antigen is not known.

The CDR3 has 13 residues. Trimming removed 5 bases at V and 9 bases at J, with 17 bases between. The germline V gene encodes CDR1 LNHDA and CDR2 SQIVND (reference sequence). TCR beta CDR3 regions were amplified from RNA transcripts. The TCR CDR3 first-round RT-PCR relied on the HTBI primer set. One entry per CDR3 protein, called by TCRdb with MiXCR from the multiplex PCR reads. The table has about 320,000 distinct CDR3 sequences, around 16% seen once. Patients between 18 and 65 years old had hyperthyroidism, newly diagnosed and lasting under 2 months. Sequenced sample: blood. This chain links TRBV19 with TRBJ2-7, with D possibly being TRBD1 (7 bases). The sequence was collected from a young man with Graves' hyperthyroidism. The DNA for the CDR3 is TGTGCCAGTAGTCCAAATACCCAGGGGGGGCAGTACTTC. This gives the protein CASSPNTQGGQYF.